A selection of T cell receptor beta chains follows, all from one sample in a study of regulatory T cells in long-lasting Graves disease. TCRdb redid the calling of the multiplex PCR reads with MiXCR, one entry per CDR3 protein. This table holds fewer than 650,000 distinct CDR3 sequences, around 15% found once. The sample was also reused in another study, on T cells in Graves' hyperthyroidism and ophthalmopathy.

The material sequenced was peripheral blood mononuclear cells (PBMCs), taken at new diagnosis, from a patient treated with antithyroid drugs. These receptors came from a man between 18 and 29 years old with Graves disease. CDR3s include the opening cysteine and the closing phenylalanine or tryptophan. The D gene is left open where the match is weak. Only some rows state a clone size, as once, few, many or a class for expanded clones.

D gene: TRBD2
CDR3 length: 15
J gene: TRBJ2-3
clone size: many
V gene: TRBV6-2/TRBV6-3
CDR3 protein: CASSEDAGVGDTQYF
CDR3 DNA: TGTGCCAGCAGTGAGGATGCGGGAGTCGGGGATACGCAGTATTTT

D gene: NA
CDR3 length: 14
J gene: TRBJ1-2
clone size: few
V gene: TRBV20-1
CDR3 protein: CSARDRAPNYGYTF
CDR3 DNA: TGCAGTGCTAGAGATCGGGCACCTAACTATGGCTACACCTTC

D gene: NA
CDR3 length: 13
J gene: TRBJ1-2
clone size: NA
V gene: TRBV11-2
CDR3 protein: CASSPILDYGYTF
CDR3 DNA: TGTGCCAGCAGCCCGATCCTGGACTATGGCTACACCTTC

D gene: NA
CDR3 length: 12
J gene: TRBJ1-3
clone size: few
V gene: TRBV20-1
CDR3 protein: CSASGRGNTIYF
CDR3 DNA: TGCAGTGCTAGTGGACGTGGAAACACCATATATTTT

D gene: NA
CDR3 length: 14
J gene: TRBJ1-3
clone size: NA
V gene: TRBV7-9
CDR3 protein: CASSFDSTGNTIYF
CDR3 DNA: TGTGCCAGCAGCTTCGACTCCACTGGAAACACCATATATTTT

D gene: NA
CDR3 length: 14
J gene: TRBJ2-3
clone size: few
V gene: TRBV10-2
CDR3 protein: CASSPGRVPDTQYF
CDR3 DNA: TGCGCCAGCAGTCCCGGTCGCGTTCCAGATACGCAGTATTTT

D gene: TRBD1
CDR3 length: 15
J gene: TRBJ1-5
clone size: NA
V gene: TRBV6-2/TRBV6-3
CDR3 protein: CASSGRGGAGQPQHF
CDR3 DNA: TGTGCCAGCAGTGGACGAGGGGGCGCGGGTCAGCCCCAGCATTTT

D gene: NA
CDR3 length: 15
J gene: TRBJ1-1
clone size: NA
V gene: TRBV20-1
CDR3 protein: CSARDVDTLNTETFF
CDR3 DNA: TGCAGTGCTAGAGATGTGGACACCTTAAACACTGAAACTTTCTTT

D gene: TRBD1
CDR3 length: 17
J gene: TRBJ1-5
clone size: few
V gene: TRBV18
CDR3 protein: CASSPGGTGGKGQPQHF
CDR3 DNA: TGTGCCAGCTCACCAGGCGGGACAGGGGGCAAGGGTCAGCCCCAGCATTTT

D gene: NA
CDR3 length: 13
J gene: TRBJ2-3
clone size: NA
V gene: TRBV30
CDR3 protein: CAWSVLSIDTQYF
CDR3 DNA: TGTGCCTGGAGTGTATTGTCCATAGATACGCAGTATTTT

D gene: NA
CDR3 length: 16
J gene: TRBJ2-5
clone size: many
V gene: TRBV15
CDR3 protein: CATSRGGASAQETQYF
CDR3 DNA: TGTGCCACCAGCAGAGGCGGGGCTAGCGCGCAAGAGACCCAGTACTTC

D gene: NA
CDR3 length: 14
J gene: TRBJ2-7
clone size: few
V gene: TRBV28
CDR3 protein: CAGSISGRVYEQYF
CDR3 DNA: TGTGCCGGCAGTATTTCCGGGAGAGTCTACGAGCAGTACTTC

D gene: NA
CDR3 length: 16
J gene: TRBJ1-5
clone size: few
V gene: TRBV4-1
CDR3 protein: CASSRTLGELHQPQHF
CDR3 DNA: TGCGCCAGCAGCCGGACCCTGGGGGAGTTGCATCAGCCCCAGCATTTT

D gene: NA
CDR3 length: 19
J gene: TRBJ1-2
clone size: few
V gene: TRBV7-9
CDR3 protein: CASSLEARDISHVSYGYTF
CDR3 DNA: TGTGCCAGCAGCTTAGAGGCGCGTGACATATCACATGTTAGCTATGGCTACACCTTC

D gene: TRBD2
CDR3 length: 15
J gene: TRBJ2-7
clone size: NA
V gene: TRBV6-1
CDR3 protein: CATTNLGGGSYEQYF
CDR3 DNA: TGTGCCACCACCAATTTGGGCGGGGGCTCCTACGAGCAGTACTTC

D gene: NA
CDR3 length: 13
J gene: TRBJ2-2
clone size: NA
V gene: TRBV28
CDR3 protein: CASSLSSFGELFF
CDR3 DNA: TGTGCCAGCAGTTTAAGCTCTTTCGGGGAGCTGTTTTTT

D gene: NA
CDR3 length: 14
J gene: TRBJ1-4
clone size: NA
V gene: TRBV6-2/TRBV6-3
CDR3 protein: CASSYSLGNEKLFF
CDR3 DNA: TGTGCCAGCAGTTACTCTCTGGGAAATGAAAAACTGTTTTTT

D gene: NA
CDR3 length: 14
J gene: TRBJ2-5
clone size: many
V gene: TRBV20-1
CDR3 protein: CSARPGLIQETQYF
CDR3 DNA: TGCAGTGCTAGACCGGGACTGATACAAGAGACCCAGTACTTC

D gene: NA
CDR3 length: 14
J gene: TRBJ2-2
clone size: many
V gene: TRBV12-3/TRBV12-4
CDR3 protein: CASSFAGRTGELFF
CDR3 DNA: TGTGCCAGCAGTTTCGCAGGGCGGACCGGGGAGCTGTTTTTT

D gene: NA
CDR3 length: 15
J gene: TRBJ2-2
clone size: few
V gene: TRBV7-6
CDR3 protein: CASSLAGRTPGELFF
CDR3 DNA: TGTGCCAGCAGCTTAGCGGGCCGGACTCCCGGGGAGCTGTTTTTT

D gene: TRBD2
CDR3 length: 15
J gene: TRBJ2-2
clone size: few
V gene: TRBV6-1
CDR3 protein: CASGLAGVGTGELFF
CDR3 DNA: TGTGCCAGCGGACTAGCGGGAGTTGGCACCGGGGAGCTGTTTTTT

D gene: NA
CDR3 length: 15
J gene: TRBJ1-5
clone size: NA
V gene: TRBV7-9
CDR3 protein: CASSPSLGDNQPQHF
CDR3 DNA: TGTGCCAGCAGCCCAAGCCTTGGGGACAATCAGCCCCAGCATTTT

D gene: NA
CDR3 length: 15
J gene: TRBJ1-4
clone size: many
V gene: TRBV7-8
CDR3 protein: CASSLGFATNEKLFF
CDR3 DNA: TGTGCCAGCAGCCTCGGGTTTGCAACTAATGAAAAACTGTTTTTT

D gene: NA
CDR3 length: 15
J gene: TRBJ2-7
clone size: NA
V gene: TRBV7-9
CDR3 protein: CASRNKGGGSYEQYF
CDR3 DNA: TGTGCCAGCAGAAACAAAGGGGGGGGTTCCTACGAGCAGTACTTC